The 15 T cell receptor beta chains presented below share a single source sample, sequenced in a study of T cell changes during pregnancy in multiple sclerosis. Clones were sequenced by immunoSEQ multiplex PCR, and TCRdb holds only the in-frame ones, with some missing. The profile shows over 25,000 clones, roughly 90% of them singletons. Sequences were derived from CD4+ T cells from peripheral blood mononuclear cells, sampled in the second trimester of pregnancy. The receptors shown here come from a female donor in good health, enrolled as a control in a pregnancy study.

The chain joins TRBV9 to TRBJ2-1; TRBD2 is a possible D gene (6 bases). Trimming left V 5 bases short and J 0 bases short, with 12 bases between. From germline, CDR1 is SGDLS and CDR2 YYNGEE. CDR3 length: 15 amino acids. The CDR3: CASSFSGNSYNEQFF. CDR3 nucleotides: TGTGCCAGCAGTTTTAGCGGCAACTCCTACAATGAGCAGTTCTTC. The variable domain in full, with the rest retrieved from reference TRBV9 and TRBJ2-1, is DSGVTQTPKHLITATGQRVTLRCSPRSGDLSVYWYQQSLDQGLQFLIQYYNGEERAKGNILERFSAQQFPDLHSELNLSSLELGDSALYFCASSFSGNSYNEQFFGPGTRLTVL.

This clone was picked up one time. V and J are TRBV25-1 and TRBJ2-3, with D perhaps matching TRBD1 (6 bases). The CDR3 is made up of 15 amino acids. Per germline, CDR1 MGHDK and CDR2 SYGVNS. V was cut by 2 bases and J by 3 bases, with 12 bases left in between. The CDR3, as DNA: TGTGCCAGCAGTGAAGCGACAGGCGGGACAGATACGCAGTATTTT. Its translation is CASSEATGGTDTQYF.

The chain couples TRBV7-8 to TRBJ1-1; weak D call: TRBD1 (6 bases). The CDR3 runs 14 residues. CDR1 and CDR2 from the germline V gene are SGHVS and FQNEAQ. Between the trimmed V and J ends, which lost 2 bases and 3 bases, there was a span of 10 bases. The CDR3 region is CASSLWEGDTEAFF. DNA for the CDR3: TGTGCCAGCAGCTTATGGGAGGGGGACACTGAAGCTTTCTTT.

V is TRBV7-6 and J is TRBJ1-6; tentatively, D is TRBD1 (5 bases). The V and J ends lost 1 base and 9 bases respectively, with 7 bases between them. This CDR3 is 13 amino acids long. Looked up from germline, CDR1 is SGHVS and CDR2 is FNYEAQ. The CDR3 bases are TGTGCCAGCAGCTTAGGGGGGGGTTCACCCCTCCACTTT. It codes for CASSLGGGSPLHF.

This clone was seen a single time. V and J are TRBV5-5 and TRBJ2-7, with 9 bases aligning to TRBD1. The CDR3 length is 14 residues. Looked up from germline, CDR1 is SGHKS and CDR2 is YYEKEE (reference sequence). V dropped 2 bases and J dropped 2; count of bases not matched to a gene: 2. Here the CDR3 reads CASSFGQGPYEQYF. The DNA for the CDR3 is TGTGCCAGCAGCTTCGGACAGGGGCCCTACGAGCAGTACTTC.

This sequence joins TRBV10-3 and TRBJ2-7, with D perhaps matching TRBD2 (7 bases). This CDR3 comprises 17 residues. Trimming pared 0 bases from V and 7 bases from J, leaving 22 bases between. Germline CDR1 is ENHRY and CDR2 is SYGVKD. CDR3 nucleotide sequence: TGTGCCATCAGTGAGTCGGGTTCTACAGGGAGGGGGAGAGAGCAGTACTTC. This codes for CAISESGSTGRGREQYF.

The V call is TRBV11-2, the J call TRBJ1-3; D uncertain. The V gene lost 5 bases and the J gene lost 3 bases, with 8 bases spanning the gap. The V gene's germline CDR1 is SGHAT and CDR2 FQNNGV. The CDR3 consists of 13 residues. CDR3 sequence (DNA): TGTGCCAGCAGCCCAAGCGGTGGAAACACCATATATTTT. Residues: CASSPSGGNTIYF.

The gene calls are TRBV6-5 and TRBJ1-3; 8 bases align to TRBD1. The V and J ends lost 4 bases and 4 bases, in that order; junction bases with no gene match: 3. The germline V gene encodes CDR1 MNHEY and CDR2 SVGAGI. There are 14 residues in the CDR3. Here the CDR3 reads CASSWDRLGNTIYF. The CDR3 nucleotides read TGTGCCAGCAGTTGGGACAGGCTGGGAAACACCATATATTTT.

The V call is TRBV30, the J call TRBJ1-1, with TRBD1 as a possible D gene (5 bases). Germline V gene sequence: CDR1 GTSNPN, CDR2 SVGIG (reference sequence). V was clipped by 7 bases and J by 1 base, with 13 bases between them. The CDR3 consists of 13 residues. CDR3 nucleotide sequence: TGTGCCTTAGGAGGGACCGGGAACACTGAAGCTTTCTTT. As protein: CALGGTGNTEAFF. Full variable domain (remainder filled in from reference TRBV30 and TRBJ1-1): SQTIHQWPATLVQPVGSPLSLECTVEGTSNPNLYWYRQAAGRGLQLLFYSVGIGQISSEVPQNLSASRPQDRQFILSSKKLLLSDSGFYLCALGGTGNTEAFFGQGTRLTVV.

The chain employs TRBV7-8 and TRBJ2-3, with 8 bases aligning to TRBD1. CDR3 length equals 17 residues. Germline V gene data show CDR1 as SGHVS and CDR2 as FQNEAQ. V lost 4 bases, J lost 0 bases, and 9 bases stayed unmatched. The CDR3 sequence is CASSWPDRGSSTDTQYF. In DNA form, the CDR3 reads TGTGCCAGCAGCTGGCCTGACAGGGGATCTAGCACAGATACGCAGTATTTT.

The chain combines TRBV14 with TRBJ1-2; D is unresolved. Germline-derived CDR1 and CDR2 are SGHDN and FVKESK. Trimming stripped 1 base from V and 3 bases from J, with 9 bases between. This CDR3 is built from 14 residues. CDR3 in DNA: TGTGCCAGCAGCCAAGGGCAGGCCTACTATGGCTACACCTTC. Residues: CASSQGQAYYGYTF.

This chain links TRBV6-1 with TRBJ1-5, with TRBD1 matching over 7 bases. The CDR3 contains 15 residues. After removal of 4 bases from V and 4 bases from J, the junction contained 7 bases not matched to a gene. Germline-derived CDR1 and CDR2 are MNHNS and SASEGT. CDR3 nucleotide sequence: TGTGCCAGCAGTGGCTTAGGGACAGCAAATCAGCCCCAGCATTTT. Translation gives CASSGLGTANQPQHF.

The rearrangement uses TRBV9 and TRBJ2-7; TRBD1 might be the D (5 bases). Germline loops: CDR1 SGDLS, CDR2 YYNGEE. Trimming cost V 0 bases and J 0 bases, with 16 bases left between them. The CDR3 is 17 amino acids. The CDR3 loop reads CASSVGGGGTGSYEQYF. CDR3 sequence (DNA): TGTGCCAGCAGCGTAGGGGGCGGCGGAACGGGCTCCTACGAGCAGTACTTC.

This chain joins TRBV4-1 and TRBJ1-1; possible D gene TRBD1, 5 bases. Trimming took off 6 bases at V and 5 bases at J, with 19 bases between the two ends. CDR3 length: 15 residues. Germline V gives CDR1 MGHRA, CDR2 YSYEKL. This CDR3 reads CASSLGGTRETEAFF. The CDR3 DNA is TGCGCCAGCAGTCTCGGTGGGACTAGGGAGACTGAAGCTTTCTTT.

The chain combines TRBV27 with TRBJ2-2; D possibly corresponds to TRBD2 (5 bases). This CDR3 has 14 amino acids. In germline, CDR1 is MNHEY, CDR2 SMNVEV (reference sequence). V dropped 2 bases and J dropped 3 bases, with 7 bases sitting between them. The DNA for the CDR3 is TGTGCCAGCAGTTTACTAGCATACACCGGGGAGCTGTTTTTT. Protein product: CASSLLAYTGELFF.